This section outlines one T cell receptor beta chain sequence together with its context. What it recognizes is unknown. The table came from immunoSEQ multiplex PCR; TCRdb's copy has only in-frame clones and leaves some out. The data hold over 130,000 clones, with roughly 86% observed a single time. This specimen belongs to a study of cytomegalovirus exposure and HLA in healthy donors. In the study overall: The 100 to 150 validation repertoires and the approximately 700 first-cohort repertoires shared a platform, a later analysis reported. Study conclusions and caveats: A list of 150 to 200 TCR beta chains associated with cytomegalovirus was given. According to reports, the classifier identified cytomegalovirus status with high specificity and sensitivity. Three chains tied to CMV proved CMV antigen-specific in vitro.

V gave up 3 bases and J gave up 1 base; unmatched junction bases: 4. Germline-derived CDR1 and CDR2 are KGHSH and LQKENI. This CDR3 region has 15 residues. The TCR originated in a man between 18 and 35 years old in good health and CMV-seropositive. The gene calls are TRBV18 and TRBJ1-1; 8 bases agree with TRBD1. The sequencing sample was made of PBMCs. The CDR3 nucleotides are TGTGCCAGCTCACCGGGACAGGAGTGGAACACTGAAGCTTTCTTT. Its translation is CASSPGQEWNTEAFF.